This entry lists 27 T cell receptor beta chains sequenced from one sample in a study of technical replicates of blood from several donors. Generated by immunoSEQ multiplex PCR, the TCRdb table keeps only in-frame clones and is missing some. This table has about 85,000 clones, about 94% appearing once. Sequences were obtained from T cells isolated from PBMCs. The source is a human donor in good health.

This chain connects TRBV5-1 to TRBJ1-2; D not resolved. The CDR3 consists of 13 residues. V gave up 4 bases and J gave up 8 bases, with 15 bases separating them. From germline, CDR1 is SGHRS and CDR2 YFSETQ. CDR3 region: CASSADIFEGYTF. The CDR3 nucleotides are TGCGCCAGCAGCGCCGACATTTTCGAGGGCTACACCTTC.

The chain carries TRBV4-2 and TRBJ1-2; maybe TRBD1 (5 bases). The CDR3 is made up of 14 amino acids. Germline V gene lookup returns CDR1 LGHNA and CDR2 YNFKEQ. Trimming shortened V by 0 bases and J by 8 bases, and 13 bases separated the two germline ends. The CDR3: CASSQEGAGLGYTF. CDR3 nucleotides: TGTGCCAGCAGCCAAGAAGGGGCAGGGTTGGGCTACACCTTC.

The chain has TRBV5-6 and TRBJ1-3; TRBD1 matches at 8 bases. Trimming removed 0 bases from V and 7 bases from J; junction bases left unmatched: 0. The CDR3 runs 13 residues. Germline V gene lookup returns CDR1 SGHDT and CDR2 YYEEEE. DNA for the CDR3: TGTGCCAGCAGCTTGGACAGGGGGAACACCATATATTTT. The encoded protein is CASSLDRGNTIYF.

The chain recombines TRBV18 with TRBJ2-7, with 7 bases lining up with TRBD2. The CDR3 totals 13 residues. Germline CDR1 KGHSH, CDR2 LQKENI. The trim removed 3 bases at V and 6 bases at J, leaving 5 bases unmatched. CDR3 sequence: CASSPEGGGEQYF. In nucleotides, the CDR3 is TGTGCCAGCTCACCTGAGGGCGGGGGCGAGCAGTACTTC.

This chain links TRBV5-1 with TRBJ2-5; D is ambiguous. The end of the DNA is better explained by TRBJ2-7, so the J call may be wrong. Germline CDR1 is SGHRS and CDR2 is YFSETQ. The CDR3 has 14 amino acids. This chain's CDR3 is CASRPPRKPYEQYF. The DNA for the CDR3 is TGCGCCAGCAGGCCTCCTAGAAAGCCCTACGAGCAGTACTTC.

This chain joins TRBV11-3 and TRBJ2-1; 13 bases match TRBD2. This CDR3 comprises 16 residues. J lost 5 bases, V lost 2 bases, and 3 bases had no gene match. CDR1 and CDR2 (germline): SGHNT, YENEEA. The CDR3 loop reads CASSLSGTSGNNEQFF. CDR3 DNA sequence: TGTGCCAGCAGCTTAAGTGGGACTAGCGGGAACAATGAGCAGTTCTTC.

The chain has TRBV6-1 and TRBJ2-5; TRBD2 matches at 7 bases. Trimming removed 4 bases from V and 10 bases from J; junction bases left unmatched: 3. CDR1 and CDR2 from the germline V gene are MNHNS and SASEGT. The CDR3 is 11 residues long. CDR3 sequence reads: CASSVGGDQYF. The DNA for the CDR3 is TGTGCCAGCAGTGTTGGGGGGGACCAGTACTTC.

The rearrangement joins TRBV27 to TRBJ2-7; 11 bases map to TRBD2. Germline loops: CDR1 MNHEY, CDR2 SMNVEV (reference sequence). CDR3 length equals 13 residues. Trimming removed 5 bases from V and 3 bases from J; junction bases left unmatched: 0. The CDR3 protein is CASSLAGGYEQYF. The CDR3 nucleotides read TGTGCCAGCAGTCTAGCGGGGGGCTACGAGCAGTACTTC.

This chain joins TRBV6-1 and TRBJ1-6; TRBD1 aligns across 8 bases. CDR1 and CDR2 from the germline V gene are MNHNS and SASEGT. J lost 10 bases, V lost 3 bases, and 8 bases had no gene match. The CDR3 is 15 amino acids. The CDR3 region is CASSESTGVGSPLHF. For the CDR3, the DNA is TGTGCCAGCAGTGAGTCGACAGGGGTGGGATCACCCCTCCACTTT.

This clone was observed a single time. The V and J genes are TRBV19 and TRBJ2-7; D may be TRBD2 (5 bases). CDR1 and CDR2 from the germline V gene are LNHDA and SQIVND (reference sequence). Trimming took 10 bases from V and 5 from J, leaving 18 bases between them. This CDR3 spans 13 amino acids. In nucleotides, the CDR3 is TGTGCCACCTCCGAGGGCAGGATCAACGAGCAGTACTTC. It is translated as CATSEGRINEQYF.

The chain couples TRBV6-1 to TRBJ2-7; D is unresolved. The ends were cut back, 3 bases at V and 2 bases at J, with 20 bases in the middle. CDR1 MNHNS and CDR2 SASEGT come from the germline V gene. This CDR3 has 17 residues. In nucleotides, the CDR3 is TGTGCCAGCAGTGAGGCCTTATCTGCGGCGGATCCCTACGAGCAGTACTTC. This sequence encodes CASSEALSAADPYEQYF.

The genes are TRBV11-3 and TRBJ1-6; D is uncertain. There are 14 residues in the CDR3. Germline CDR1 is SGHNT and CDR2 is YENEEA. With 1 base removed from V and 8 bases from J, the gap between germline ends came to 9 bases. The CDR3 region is CASSLGAGYSPLHF. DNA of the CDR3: TGTGCCAGCAGCTTAGGGGCAGGCTATTCACCCCTCCACTTT.

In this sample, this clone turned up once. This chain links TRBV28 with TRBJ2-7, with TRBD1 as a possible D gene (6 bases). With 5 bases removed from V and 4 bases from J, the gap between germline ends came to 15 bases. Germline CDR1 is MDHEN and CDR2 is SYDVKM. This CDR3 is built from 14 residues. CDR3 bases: TGTGCCAGCAGTGAGGCAGGACAGAGATACGAGCAGTACTTC. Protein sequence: CASSEAGQRYEQYF. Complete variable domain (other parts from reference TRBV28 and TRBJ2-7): DVKVTQSSRYLVKRTGEKVFLECVQDMDHENMFWYRQDPGLGLRLIYFSYDVKMKEKGDIPEGYSVSREKKERFSLILESASTNQTSMYLCASSEAGQRYEQYFGPGTRLTVT.

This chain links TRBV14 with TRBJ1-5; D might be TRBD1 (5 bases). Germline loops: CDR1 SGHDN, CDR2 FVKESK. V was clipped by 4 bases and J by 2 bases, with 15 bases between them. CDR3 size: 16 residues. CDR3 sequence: CASSPGGGFGNQPQHF. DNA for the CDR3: TGTGCCAGCAGCCCAGGTGGGGGGTTCGGCAATCAGCCCCAGCATTTT.

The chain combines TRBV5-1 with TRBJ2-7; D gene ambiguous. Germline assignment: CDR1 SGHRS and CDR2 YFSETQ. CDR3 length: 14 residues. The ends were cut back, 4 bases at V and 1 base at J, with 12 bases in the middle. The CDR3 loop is CASSPFPDSYEQYF. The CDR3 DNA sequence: TGCGCCAGCAGCCCCTTTCCAGATTCCTACGAGCAGTACTTC.

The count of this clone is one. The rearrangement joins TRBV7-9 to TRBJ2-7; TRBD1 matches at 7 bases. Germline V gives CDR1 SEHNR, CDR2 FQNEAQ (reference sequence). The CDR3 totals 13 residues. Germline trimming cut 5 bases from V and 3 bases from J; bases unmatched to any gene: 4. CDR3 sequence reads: CASSPGQDYEQYF. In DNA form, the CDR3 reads TGTGCCAGCAGCCCCGGACAGGACTACGAGCAGTACTTC.

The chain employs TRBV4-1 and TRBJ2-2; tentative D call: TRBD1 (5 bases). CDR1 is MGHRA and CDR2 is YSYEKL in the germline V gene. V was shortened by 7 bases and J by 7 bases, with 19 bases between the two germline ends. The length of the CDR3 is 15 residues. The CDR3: CASTPLQGGYGELFF. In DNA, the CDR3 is TGCGCCAGCACCCCCCTGCAGGGTGGGTACGGGGAGCTGTTTTTT.

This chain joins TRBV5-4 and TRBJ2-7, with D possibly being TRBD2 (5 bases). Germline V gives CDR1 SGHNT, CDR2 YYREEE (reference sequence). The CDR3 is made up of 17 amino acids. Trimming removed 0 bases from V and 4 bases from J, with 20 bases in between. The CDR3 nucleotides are TGTGCCAGCAGCTTGGGGCAACCTGGCAGCGGTGAATACGAGCAGTACTTC. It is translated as CASSLGQPGSGEYEQYF. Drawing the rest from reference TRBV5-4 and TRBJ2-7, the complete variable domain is ETGVTQSPTHLIKTRGQQVTLRCSSQSGHNTVSWYQQALGQGPQFIFQYYREEENGRGNFPPRFSGLQFPNYSSELNVNALELDDSALYLCASSLGQPGSGEYEQYFGPGTRLTVT.

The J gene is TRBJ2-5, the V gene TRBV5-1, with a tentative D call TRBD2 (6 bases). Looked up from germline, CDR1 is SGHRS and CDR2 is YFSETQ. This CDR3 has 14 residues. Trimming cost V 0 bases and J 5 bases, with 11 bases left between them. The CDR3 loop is CASSLAGGTETQYF. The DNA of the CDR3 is TGCGCCAGCAGCTTGGCCGGCGGGACGGAGACCCAGTACTTC.

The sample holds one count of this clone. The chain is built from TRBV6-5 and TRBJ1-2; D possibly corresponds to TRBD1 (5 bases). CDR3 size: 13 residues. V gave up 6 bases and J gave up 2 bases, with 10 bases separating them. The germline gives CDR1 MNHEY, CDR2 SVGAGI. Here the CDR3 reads CASRLQENYGYTF. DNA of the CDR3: TGTGCCAGCAGACTACAGGAGAACTATGGCTACACCTTC.

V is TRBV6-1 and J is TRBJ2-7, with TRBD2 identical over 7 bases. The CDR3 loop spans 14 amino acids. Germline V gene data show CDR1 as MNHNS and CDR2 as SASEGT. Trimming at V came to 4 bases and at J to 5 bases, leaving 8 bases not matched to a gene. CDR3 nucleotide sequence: TGTGCCAGCAGTGGTTTTCGGGAGGCGGACGAGCAGTACTTC. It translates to CASSGFREADEQYF.

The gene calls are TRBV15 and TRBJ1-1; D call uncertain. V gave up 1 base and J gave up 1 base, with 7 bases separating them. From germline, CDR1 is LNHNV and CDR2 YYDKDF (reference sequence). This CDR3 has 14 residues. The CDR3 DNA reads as TGTGCCACCAGCAGAGTTAAAGCGAACACTGAAGCTTTCTTT. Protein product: CATSRVKANTEAFF.

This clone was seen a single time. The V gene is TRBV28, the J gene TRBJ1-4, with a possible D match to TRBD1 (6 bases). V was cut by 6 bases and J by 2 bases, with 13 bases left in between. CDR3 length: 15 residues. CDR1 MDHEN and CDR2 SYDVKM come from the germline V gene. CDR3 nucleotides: TGTGCCAGCAGCTTCGAAACAGGGACTAATGAAAAACTGTTTTTT. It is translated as CASSFETGTNEKLFF.

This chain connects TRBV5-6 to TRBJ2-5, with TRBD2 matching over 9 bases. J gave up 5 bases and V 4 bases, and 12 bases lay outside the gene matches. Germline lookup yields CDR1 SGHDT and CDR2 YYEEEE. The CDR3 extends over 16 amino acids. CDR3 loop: CASSPSGTSITETQYF. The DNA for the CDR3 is TGTGCCAGCAGCCCATCAGGGACTAGCATTACGGAGACCCAGTACTTC.

This CDR3 reads CASRAVAGNNEQYF. For the CDR3, the DNA is TGTGCCAGCAGGGCGGTTGCGGGGAATAACGAGCAGTACTTC. The chain is built from TRBV4-2 and TRBJ2-7, with a possible D match to TRBD2 (6 bases). The CDR3 spans 14 residues. Trimming shortened V by 6 bases and J by 5 bases, and 17 bases separated the two germline ends. Germline-derived CDR1 and CDR2 are LGHNA and YNFKEQ.

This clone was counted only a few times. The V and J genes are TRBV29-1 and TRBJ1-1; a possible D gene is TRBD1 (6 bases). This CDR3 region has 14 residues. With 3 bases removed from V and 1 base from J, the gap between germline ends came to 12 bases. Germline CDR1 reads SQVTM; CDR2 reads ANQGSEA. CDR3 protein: CSVDTGFTNTEAFF. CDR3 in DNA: TGCAGCGTTGATACAGGGTTTACGAACACTGAAGCTTTCTTT. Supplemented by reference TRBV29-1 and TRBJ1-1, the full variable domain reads SAVISQKPSRDICQRGTSLTIQCQVDSQVTMMFWYRQQPGQSLTLIATANQGSEATYESGFVIDKFPISRPNLTFSTLTVSNMSPEDSSIYLCSVDTGFTNTEAFFGQGTRLTVV.

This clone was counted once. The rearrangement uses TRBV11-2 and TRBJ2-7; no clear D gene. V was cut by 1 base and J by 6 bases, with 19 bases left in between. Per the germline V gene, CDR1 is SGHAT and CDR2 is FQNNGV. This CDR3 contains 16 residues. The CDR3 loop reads CASSLGATRFPGEQYF. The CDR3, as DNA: TGTGCCAGCAGCTTAGGAGCGACTCGTTTCCCGGGCGAGCAGTACTTC. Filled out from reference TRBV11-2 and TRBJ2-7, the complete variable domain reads EAGVAQSPRYKIIEKRQSVAFWCNPISGHATLYWYQQILGQGPKLLIQFQNNGVVDDSQLPKDRFSAERLKGVDSTLKIQPAKLEDSAVYLCASSLGATRFPGEQYFGPGTRLTVT.